The text below deals with one TCR beta chain. Assay used: immunoSEQ multiplex PCR; TCRdb lists only in-frame clones, some missing. The table lists 150,000 to 200,000 clones, 80% to 85% of them singletons, with about 8% in the top ten. Recruitment covered about two dozen US areas and drew participants whose ages spanned about 18 to 100 years. Cohort 3 recovered donors had two negative PCRs, clearance, or symptom resolution. The data are from a study of blood T cell repertoires in COVID-19. Study at large: COVID-19 samples collected from the United States, Italy and Spain covered acute and convalescent phases. Sources were T cells, B-cell-depleted T cells, or PBMCs; the material itself was cDNA or gDNA.

The junction had 8 bases not matched to a gene; V was cut back by 7 bases and J by 6 bases. This CDR3 region has 13 residues. CDR1 and CDR2 from the germline V gene are SQVTM and ANQGSEA. The V and J genes are TRBV29-1 and TRBJ1-1; 10 nucleotides match TRBD1. The sample comprised PBMCs or T cells enriched from blood (not recorded which). This clonotype was sampled from a woman aged 45-65 years who had recovered from COVID-19. The DNA for the CDR3 is TGCAGCGCCGTGGGACAGGGGAGACCTGAAGCTTTCTTT. Translated: CSAVGQGRPEAFF.